Many counts were recorded for the clone carrying this T cell receptor (beta chain). Its antigen remains unidentified. The record originates from a study of T-cell memory formation after mild COVID-19. The study, taken as a whole, reports: Cross-reactive memory appears to have joined, as suggested by some responding clones showing up in pre-infection memory. The authors did not confirm SARS-CoV-2 specificity of second-wave clones peaking day 37.

In TCRdb, the 5' RACE reads were re-called with MiXCR into one record per CDR3 protein. The repertoire consists of hundreds of thousands of distinct CDR3 sequences, with under 20% occurring once and the leading ten covering 12%. Trimming removed 5 bases from V and 8 bases from J, with 27 bases in between. Germline CDR1 SGHTA, CDR2 FQGNSA. This CDR3 has 17 amino acids. The chain employs TRBV7-2 and TRBJ1-2; D unclear. The source is an adult woman who had mild COVID-19 (a few samples of this study predate the infection). Cell type and time point are not known. The sequencing sample was made of PBMCs or a T cell subset sorted from them (not recorded which). CDR3: CASSQNPPGSEMGGYTF. As DNA, the CDR3 is TGTGCCAGCAGCCAAAACCCTCCGGGCTCCGAAATGGGCGGCTACACCTTC. Looking up the rest from reference TRBV7-2 and TRBJ1-2 gives the full variable domain: GAGVSQSPSNKVTEKGKDVELRCDPISGHTALYWYRQSLGQGLEFLIYFQGNSAPDKSGLPSDRFSAERTGGSVSTLTIQRTQQEDSAVYLCASSQNPPGSEMGGYTFGSGTRLTVV.